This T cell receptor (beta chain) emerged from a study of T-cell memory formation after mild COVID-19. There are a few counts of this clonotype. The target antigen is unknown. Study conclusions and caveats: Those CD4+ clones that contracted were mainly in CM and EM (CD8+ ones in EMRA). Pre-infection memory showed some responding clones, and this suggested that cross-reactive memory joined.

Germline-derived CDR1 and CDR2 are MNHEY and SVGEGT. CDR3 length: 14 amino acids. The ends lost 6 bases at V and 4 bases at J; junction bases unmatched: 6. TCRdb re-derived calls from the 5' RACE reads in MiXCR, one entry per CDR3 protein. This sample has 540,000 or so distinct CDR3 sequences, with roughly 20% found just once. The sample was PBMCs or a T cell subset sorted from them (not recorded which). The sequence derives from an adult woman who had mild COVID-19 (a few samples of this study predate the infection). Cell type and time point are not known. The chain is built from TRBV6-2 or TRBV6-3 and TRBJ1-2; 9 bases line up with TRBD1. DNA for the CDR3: TGTGCCAGCAGCTACCGGGACAGGGCCTATGGCTACACCTTC. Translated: CASSYRDRAYGYTF.